These 5 T cell receptor beta chains came from one sample sequenced in a study of T-cell reconstitution after alpha-beta-depleted transplantation in children. Unique molecular identifiers were used to barcode this TCRbeta library. TCRdb ran MiXCR on the PCR reads and lists one entry per CDR3 protein. The profile shows around 250,000 distinct CDR3 sequences, nearly 10% of them singletons. The sample in question was PBMCs from the stem cell graft donor, obtained from the stem cell graft. Receptor source: a human donor who donated a stem cell graft to a child with SCID.

The V gene is TRBV12-3 or TRBV12-4, the J gene TRBJ1-6, with 8 bases aligning to TRBD1. CDR3 size: 17 residues. With 5 bases clipped from V and 7 bases from J, the junction kept 13 bases outside the gene matches. The CDR3, as DNA: TGTGCCAGCAGTAGGGAGGGCAGGGGGCTGTCAAATTCACCCCTCCACTTT. It yields the protein CASSREGRGLSNSPLHF.

This clonotype was observed a few times. The CDR3 sequence: CALLDREGANYGYTF. The CDR3 bases are TGTGCCTTATTGGACAGGGAGGGAGCTAACTATGGCTACACCTTC. The J gene is TRBJ1-2, the V gene TRBV6-5, with 8 bases aligning to TRBD1. CDR3 length equals 15 residues. Germline V gives CDR1 MNHEY, CDR2 SVGAGI. The V segment lost 11 bases and the J segment 0 bases; nucleotides outside the gene matches: 11.

This clonotype appeared many times. CDR3 residues: CSARVENYGYTF. The CDR3 bases are TGCAGTGCTAGAGTCGAAAACTATGGCTACACCTTC. This sequence joins TRBV20-1 and TRBJ1-2, with D hard to call. CDR1 is DFQATT and CDR2 is SNEGSKA in the germline V gene (reference sequence). The CDR3 sequence is 12 residues long. V shed 1 base and J shed 2 bases, with 5 bases lying between them.

This clonotype was detected only a few times. The rearrangement uses TRBV6-4 and TRBJ1-1; D is unresolved. The V gene's germline CDR1 is MRHNA and CDR2 SNTAGT. V was shortened by 5 bases and J by 3 bases, with 10 bases between the two germline ends. The CDR3 spans 13 residues. CDR3 nucleotides: TGTGCCAGCAGTATGTTTGGGTACACTGAAGCTTTCTTT. Translated: CASSMFGYTEAFF.

This clonotype was recorded many times. This sequence joins TRBV5-1 and TRBJ1-1, with D perhaps matching TRBD1 (5 bases). This CDR3 is 14 amino acids long. The germline V gene has CDR1 SGHRS and CDR2 YFSETQ. Trimming cost V 8 bases and J 6 bases, with 20 bases left between them. CDR3 protein: CASKQAQMVAEAFF. CDR3 DNA: TGCGCCAGTAAACAGGCCCAAATGGTAGCTGAAGCTTTCTTT. The full variable domain, with the rest looked up from reference TRBV5-1 and TRBJ1-1, is KAGVTQTPRYLIKTRGQQVTLSCSPISGHRSVSWYQQTPGQGLQFLFEYFSETQRNKGNFPGRFSGRQFSNSRSEMNVSTLELGDSALYLCASKQAQMVAEAFFGQGTRLTVV.